The clone carrying this T cell receptor beta chain was counted a few times. What it recognizes is unknown. CDR3 length: 13 amino acids. V shed 3 bases, J shed 6 bases, and the junction held 5 bases outside the gene matches. The data were taken from a study of metastatic and nonmetastatic thyroid tumors. For the study at large: Repertoire comparisons spanned blood and tumor or nodule tissue from malignant and benign thyroid patients.

Study-level findings and limits: The study reportedly found significantly higher TCR beta diversity in malignant thyroid tumors than benign nodules, in blood and tumor.

Under the authors' procedure: The study built a papillary thyroid cancer distant-metastasis classifier from CDR3 differences across clinicopathological groups. TCRdb recomputed clones from the PCR reads via MiXCR. The V and J calls were not made by the authors but by TCRdb's processing. The top ten clones hold approximately 3% of a sample with 30,000 to 40,000 clones, 20% to 25% of them seen once. Thyroid surgery took place with no prior treatment in any patient. The sample taken for sequencing was tumor tissue. The receptor's source is a male donor with papillary thyroid cancer or a benign thyroid nodule (not recorded which). Some clones in this sample may be carry-over from other donors' samples. This rearrangement joins TRBV12-3 or TRBV12-4 to TRBJ2-7; 7 bases fit TRBD1. The CDR3 nucleotides are TGTGCCAGCAGTTTTACGGGACAGCCCGAGCAGTACTTC. It yields the protein CASSFTGQPEQYF.